This T cell receptor (beta chain) came from a study of cytomegalovirus exposure and HLA in healthy donors. PCR used 60 Vbeta primers and 13 Jbeta primers. TCRdb keeps only in-frame clones here, not all; method: immunoSEQ multiplex PCR. Seen here are 150,000 to 200,000 clones, around 77% observed once, and the top ten hold 1.5% to 2%. Germline values: CDR1 SEHNR, CDR2 FQNEAQ (reference sequence). Deletions cut 7 bases from V and 5 bases from J, with 17 bases between. This CDR3 region has 14 residues. The chain links TRBV7-9 to TRBJ2-5, with D tentatively TRBD1 (6 bases). The sequenced sample was PBMCs. The clonotype comes from a woman in her 30s in good health and CMV-seronegative. DNA of the CDR3: TGTGCCAGCACTAAGGACAGCCCCCGGGAGACCCAGTACTTC. Translation: CASTKDSPRETQYF.